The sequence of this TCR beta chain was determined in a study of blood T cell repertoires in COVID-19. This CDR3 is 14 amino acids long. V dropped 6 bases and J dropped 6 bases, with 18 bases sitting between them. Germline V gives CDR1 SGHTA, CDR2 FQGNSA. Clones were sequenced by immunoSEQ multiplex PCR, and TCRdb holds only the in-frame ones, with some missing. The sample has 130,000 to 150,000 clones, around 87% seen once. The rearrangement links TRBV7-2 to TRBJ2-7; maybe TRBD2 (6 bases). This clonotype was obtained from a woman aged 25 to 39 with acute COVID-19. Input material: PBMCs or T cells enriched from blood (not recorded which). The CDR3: CASRRGTNPIEQYF. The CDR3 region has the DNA TGTGCCAGCAGACGGGGGACCAATCCAATCGAGCAGTACTTC.